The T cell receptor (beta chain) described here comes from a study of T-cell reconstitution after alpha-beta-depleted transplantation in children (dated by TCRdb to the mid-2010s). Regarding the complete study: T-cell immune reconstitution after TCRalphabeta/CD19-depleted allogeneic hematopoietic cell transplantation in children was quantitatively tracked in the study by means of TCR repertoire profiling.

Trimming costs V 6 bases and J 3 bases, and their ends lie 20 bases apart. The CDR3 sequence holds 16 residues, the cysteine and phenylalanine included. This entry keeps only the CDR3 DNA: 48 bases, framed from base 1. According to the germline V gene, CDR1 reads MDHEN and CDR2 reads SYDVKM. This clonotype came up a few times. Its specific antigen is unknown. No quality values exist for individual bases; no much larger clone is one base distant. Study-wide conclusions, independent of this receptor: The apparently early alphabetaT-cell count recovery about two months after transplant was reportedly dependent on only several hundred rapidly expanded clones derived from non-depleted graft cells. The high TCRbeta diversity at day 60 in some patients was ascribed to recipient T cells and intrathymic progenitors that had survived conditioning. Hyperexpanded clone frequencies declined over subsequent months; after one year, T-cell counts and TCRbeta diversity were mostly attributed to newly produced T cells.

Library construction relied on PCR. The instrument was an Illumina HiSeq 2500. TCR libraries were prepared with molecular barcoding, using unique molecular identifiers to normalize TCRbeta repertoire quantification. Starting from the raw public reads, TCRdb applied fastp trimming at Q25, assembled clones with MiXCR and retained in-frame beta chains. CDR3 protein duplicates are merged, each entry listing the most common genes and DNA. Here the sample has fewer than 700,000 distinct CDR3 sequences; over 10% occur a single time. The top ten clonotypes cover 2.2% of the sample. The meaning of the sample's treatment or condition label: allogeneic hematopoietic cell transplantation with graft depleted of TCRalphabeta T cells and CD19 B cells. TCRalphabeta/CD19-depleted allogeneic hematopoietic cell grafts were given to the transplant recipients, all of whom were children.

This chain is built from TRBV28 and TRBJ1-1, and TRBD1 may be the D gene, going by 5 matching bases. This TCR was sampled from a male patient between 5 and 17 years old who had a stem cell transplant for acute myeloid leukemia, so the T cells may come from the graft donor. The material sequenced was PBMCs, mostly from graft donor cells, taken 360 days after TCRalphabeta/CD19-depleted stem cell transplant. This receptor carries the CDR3 CASRPGHPTWDTEAFF. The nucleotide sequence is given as TGTGCCAGCAGACCAGGACATCCCACTTGGGACACTGAAGCTTTCTTT.